This is a list of T cell receptor beta chains from one sample in a study of CD8 T cells in ankylosing spondylitis. From the 5' RACE reads, TCRdb called clonotypes with MiXCR, one entry per CDR3 protein. The sample yields some 240,000 distinct CDR3 sequences, about 18% seen once. The sequenced sample was blood, either unsorted or a sorted T cell fraction (not recorded which). These receptors all stem from a male donor with ankylosing spondylitis or in good health (not recorded which). Both conserved end residues are part of each CDR3. The order of the fields is J gene, V gene, CDR3 length, clone size, D gene, CDR3 protein, CDR3 DNA. D genes are given only for firm matches. Not all rows give a size; the values are once, few, many and, for expanded clones, a class.

j_call: TRBJ1-3
v_call: TRBV12-3/TRBV12-4
cdr3_length: 15
clone_size: many
d_call: TRBD1
cdr3_aa: CATRPRQGFGNTIYF
cdr3_nt: TGTGCCACCCGCCCCCGACAGGGTTTTGGAAACACCATATATTTT

j_call: TRBJ1-1
v_call: TRBV27
cdr3_length: 14
clone_size: -
d_call: -
cdr3_aa: CASSLSVRNTEAFF
cdr3_nt: TGTGCCAGCAGTTTATCCGTAAGGAACACTGAAGCTTTCTTT

j_call: TRBJ2-7
v_call: TRBV4-1
cdr3_length: 15
clone_size: -
d_call: -
cdr3_aa: CASSQAVGELVERYF
cdr3_nt: TGCGCCAGCAGCCAAGCCGTCGGGGAACTCGTCGAGCGGTACTTC

j_call: TRBJ1-2
v_call: TRBV12-3/TRBV12-4
cdr3_length: 11
clone_size: few
d_call: -
cdr3_aa: CASRGVGGYTF
cdr3_nt: TGTGCCTCGCGGGGCGTTGGAGGCTACACCTTC

j_call: TRBJ2-3
v_call: TRBV11-2
cdr3_length: 16
clone_size: many
d_call: -
cdr3_aa: CASSLADGSMGDTQYF
cdr3_nt: TGTGCCAGCAGCTTAGCGGATGGGAGTATGGGGGATACGCAGTATTTT

j_call: TRBJ2-1
v_call: TRBV6-5
cdr3_length: 15
clone_size: -
d_call: -
cdr3_aa: CASSYSGETYNEQFF
cdr3_nt: TGTGCCAGCAGTTACTCGGGGGAAACCTACAATGAGCAGTTCTTC

j_call: TRBJ2-1
v_call: TRBV20-1
cdr3_length: 18
clone_size: few
d_call: -
cdr3_aa: CSARDAVRAGEEYNEQFF
cdr3_nt: TGCAGTGCTAGGGACGCGGTTCGAGCGGGTGAGGAATACAATGAGCAGTTCTTC

j_call: TRBJ2-7
v_call: TRBV23-1
cdr3_length: 18
clone_size: -
d_call: -
cdr3_aa: CASSQGQGRGFETSEQYF
cdr3_nt: TGCGCCAGCAGTCAAGGGCAGGGCAGGGGTTTTGAGACTAGCGAGCAGTACTTC

j_call: TRBJ2-1
v_call: TRBV10-3
cdr3_length: 13
clone_size: few
d_call: -
cdr3_aa: CAISPAPGNEQFF
cdr3_nt: TGTGCCATCTCACCGGCCCCGGGCAATGAGCAGTTCTTC

j_call: TRBJ2-7
v_call: TRBV11-2
cdr3_length: 18
clone_size: few
d_call: TRBD2
cdr3_aa: CASSYLGREGPLDYEQYF
cdr3_nt: TGTGCCAGCAGTTATCTGGGGCGGGAGGGCCCTCTTGACTACGAGCAGTACTTC

j_call: TRBJ2-7
v_call: TRBV20-1
cdr3_length: 14
clone_size: few
d_call: -
cdr3_aa: CSAKDRLETYEQYF
cdr3_nt: TGCAGTGCCAAAGACAGGTTAGAGACCTACGAGCAGTACTTC

j_call: TRBJ1-4
v_call: TRBV7-9
cdr3_length: 14
clone_size: -
d_call: -
cdr3_aa: CASSFGAPNEKLFF
cdr3_nt: TGTGCCAGCAGCTTCGGGGCCCCTAATGAAAAACTGTTTTTT

j_call: TRBJ2-7
v_call: TRBV9
cdr3_length: 15
clone_size: -
d_call: -
cdr3_aa: CAGSVETARFYEQYF
cdr3_nt: TGTGCCGGCAGCGTAGAAACGGCCAGATTCTACGAGCAGTACTTC

j_call: TRBJ2-3
v_call: TRBV27
cdr3_length: 15
clone_size: few
d_call: -
cdr3_aa: CASSTHRVSTDTQYF
cdr3_nt: TGTGCCAGCAGTACCCACAGGGTGAGCACAGATACGCAGTATTTT

j_call: TRBJ2-7
v_call: TRBV4-1
cdr3_length: 13
clone_size: -
d_call: TRBD1
cdr3_aa: CASSQLTGPEQYF
cdr3_nt: TGCGCCAGCAGCCAGTTGACAGGGCCCGAGCAGTACTTC

j_call: TRBJ1-1
v_call: TRBV4-1
cdr3_length: 15
clone_size: many
d_call: TRBD1
cdr3_aa: CASSQDRTGATEAFF
cdr3_nt: TGCGCCAGCAGCCAAGACCGGACAGGGGCAACGGAAGCTTTCTTT

j_call: TRBJ1-4
v_call: TRBV11-2
cdr3_length: 18
clone_size: few
d_call: -
cdr3_aa: CASSLVTGLAATNEKLFF
cdr3_nt: TGTGCCAGCAGCTTAGTAACAGGGTTGGCGGCTACTAATGAAAAACTGTTTTTT

j_call: TRBJ2-1
v_call: TRBV29-1
cdr3_length: 14
clone_size: -
d_call: TRBD1
cdr3_aa: CSVRGMTESNEQFF
cdr3_nt: TGCAGCGTCAGGGGGATGACGGAAAGCAATGAGCAGTTCTTC

j_call: TRBJ2-3
v_call: TRBV5-1
cdr3_length: 14
clone_size: few
d_call: -
cdr3_aa: CASSRGQNTDTQYF
cdr3_nt: TGCGCCAGCAGCCGGGGACAAAACACAGATACGCAGTATTTT

j_call: TRBJ2-1
v_call: TRBV4-3
cdr3_length: 19
clone_size: few
d_call: TRBD2
cdr3_aa: CASSQDSSGALGGYNEQFF
cdr3_nt: TGCGCCAGCAGCCAAGATTCTAGCGGGGCCCTGGGGGGTTACAATGAGCAGTTCTTC

j_call: TRBJ2-2
v_call: TRBV10-3
cdr3_length: 14
clone_size: few
d_call: -
cdr3_aa: CAIPGRDNTGELFF
cdr3_nt: TGTGCCATCCCGGGGCGGGACAACACCGGGGAGCTGTTTTTT

j_call: TRBJ2-3
v_call: TRBV29-1
cdr3_length: 16
clone_size: many
d_call: -
cdr3_aa: CSVEGFGAPWVDTQYF
cdr3_nt: TGCAGCGTTGAAGGGTTTGGGGCCCCATGGGTAGATACGCAGTATTTT

j_call: TRBJ2-7
v_call: TRBV5-5
cdr3_length: 17
clone_size: few
d_call: -
cdr3_aa: CASSLYPGLIGSYEQYF
cdr3_nt: TGTGCCAGCAGCTTGTACCCCGGTCTTATAGGGAGCTACGAGCAGTACTTC

j_call: TRBJ2-7
v_call: TRBV25-1
cdr3_length: 17
clone_size: -
d_call: TRBD1
cdr3_aa: CASSDSLGQGSGYEQYF
cdr3_nt: TGTGCCAGCAGTGATTCCCTTGGACAGGGGAGCGGCTACGAGCAGTACTTC

j_call: TRBJ1-4
v_call: TRBV12-3/TRBV12-4
cdr3_length: 14
clone_size: many
d_call: TRBD1
cdr3_aa: CASSAQGAGEKLFF
cdr3_nt: TGTGCCAGCAGTGCACAGGGGGCGGGTGAAAAACTGTTTTTT

j_call: TRBJ2-3
v_call: TRBV15
cdr3_length: 16
clone_size: -
d_call: -
cdr3_aa: CATSSRTGTRTDTQYF
cdr3_nt: TGTGCCACCAGCAGTCGAACAGGGACCCGCACAGATACGCAGTATTTT

j_call: TRBJ2-7
v_call: TRBV29-1
cdr3_length: 16
clone_size: -
d_call: TRBD2
cdr3_aa: CSVEDLGTSGRYEQYF
cdr3_nt: TGCAGCGTTGAAGATCTCGGGACTAGCGGCAGATACGAGCAGTACTTC

j_call: TRBJ2-2
v_call: TRBV29-1
cdr3_length: 15
clone_size: many
d_call: -
cdr3_aa: CSVEESGVNTGELFF
cdr3_nt: TGCAGCGTTGAAGAGTCAGGGGTAAACACCGGGGAGCTGTTTTTT

j_call: TRBJ2-1
v_call: TRBV6-5
cdr3_length: 15
clone_size: -
d_call: -
cdr3_aa: CASSYSLGVLNEQFF
cdr3_nt: TGTGCCAGCAGTTACTCACTAGGAGTACTCAATGAGCAGTTCTTC

j_call: TRBJ2-7
v_call: TRBV4-3
cdr3_length: 14
clone_size: -
d_call: TRBD2
cdr3_aa: CASSQGGSLYEQYF
cdr3_nt: TGCGCCAGCAGCCAAGGCGGGAGCCTCTACGAGCAGTACTTC

j_call: TRBJ2-5
v_call: TRBV9
cdr3_length: 14
clone_size: -
d_call: -
cdr3_aa: CASSPGHFQETQYF
cdr3_nt: TGTGCCAGCAGCCCCGGACATTTCCAAGAGACCCAGTACTTC

j_call: TRBJ1-1
v_call: TRBV29-1
cdr3_length: 14
clone_size: many
d_call: -
cdr3_aa: CSVDSSGEVTEAFF
cdr3_nt: TGCAGCGTTGATTCGTCAGGGGAGGTGACTGAAGCTTTCTTT

j_call: TRBJ2-1
v_call: TRBV20-1
cdr3_length: 17
clone_size: -
d_call: TRBD2
cdr3_aa: CSATYRAGEGPYNEQFF
cdr3_nt: TGCAGTGCGACCTACAGAGCGGGGGAAGGCCCCTACAATGAGCAGTTCTTC

j_call: TRBJ1-5
v_call: TRBV7-9
cdr3_length: 17
clone_size: many
d_call: -
cdr3_aa: CASSLGTQGYSNQPQHF
cdr3_nt: TGTGCCAGCAGCTTAGGTACCCAGGGGTATAGCAATCAGCCCCAGCATTTT

j_call: TRBJ1-1
v_call: TRBV29-1
cdr3_length: 12
clone_size: few
d_call: -
cdr3_aa: CSVGGGYTEAFF
cdr3_nt: TGCAGCGTTGGAGGGGGTTACACTGAAGCTTTCTTT

j_call: TRBJ2-1
v_call: TRBV7-6
cdr3_length: 15
clone_size: many
d_call: -
cdr3_aa: CASSLGQGSYNEQFF
cdr3_nt: TGTGCCAGCAGCCTTGGGCAGGGGTCCTACAATGAGCAGTTCTTC

j_call: TRBJ2-7
v_call: TRBV27
cdr3_length: 16
clone_size: few
d_call: TRBD2
cdr3_aa: CASASDFGTSGNEQYF
cdr3_nt: TGTGCCAGCGCTTCCGACTTTGGGACTAGCGGAAACGAGCAGTACTTC

j_call: TRBJ1-4
v_call: TRBV28
cdr3_length: 14
clone_size: -
d_call: -
cdr3_aa: CASKSRWGEEKLFF
cdr3_nt: TGTGCCAGCAAGAGTCGGTGGGGTGAGGAAAAACTGTTTTTT

j_call: TRBJ2-1
v_call: TRBV7-3
cdr3_length: 16
clone_size: few
d_call: TRBD2
cdr3_aa: CASSFFLAGYPNEQFF
cdr3_nt: TGTGCCAGCAGCTTTTTTTTAGCGGGATACCCAAATGAGCAGTTCTTC

j_call: TRBJ2-1
v_call: TRBV6-1
cdr3_length: 14
clone_size: few
d_call: TRBD2
cdr3_aa: CASSEGLAINEQFF
cdr3_nt: TGTGCCAGCAGCGAGGGACTAGCGATCAATGAGCAGTTCTTC

j_call: TRBJ2-2
v_call: TRBV4-1
cdr3_length: 14
clone_size: -
d_call: -
cdr3_aa: CASSQEGTTGELFF
cdr3_nt: TGCGCCAGCAGCCAAGAAGGGACCACCGGGGAGCTGTTTTTT